The clone carrying this TCR beta chain showed up just a few times. Its antigen is unidentified. TCRdb reanalysed the 5' RACE reads using MiXCR and keeps one entry per CDR3 protein. The table has a few hundred thousand distinct CDR3 sequences, 9% to 15% seen once. The entry originates in a study of identical twins. The length of the CDR3 is 11 residues. V gave up 3 bases and J gave up 4 bases, with 4 bases separating them. CDR1 and CDR2 from the germline V gene are MDHEN and SYDVKM. Overall study results and limits: The analysis was cross-sectional rather than longitudinal within donors. Beta out-of-frame sequences showed weaker excess sharing between twins.

The same data also went into a second study, on yellow fever vaccine responses in identical twins.

The sequencing input was CD8+ T cells sorted from blood. This receptor was obtained from a woman aged 18 to 35 in good health. This sequence joins TRBV28 and TRBJ2-7; the D is unclear. This CDR3 is CASSFMYEQYF. DNA of the CDR3: TGTGCCAGCAGTTTTATGTACGAGCAGTACTTC.